Listed here are 7 T cell receptor beta chains from one sample, sequenced in a study of CD8+CD57+ T cells in acquired aplastic anemia. Genomic DNA served as template for TCR beta VDJ and CDR3 profiling. One entry per CDR3 protein results from TCRdb running MiXCR on the reads. The sample includes approximately 250,000 distinct CDR3 sequences, roughly 80% seen only once; the top ten take 42%. All sequencing subjects had displayed CD8+CD57+ cell expansion on flow cytometry. Sequenced sample: sorted CD4+, CD8+, or CD8+CD57+ T cells (not recorded which) from PBMCs. The receptor set was obtained from a human donor with aplastic anemia.

A remark on this clonotype: The final CDR3 position lacks the conserved phenylalanine or tryptophan, pointing to a likely read error. V is TRBV7-6 and J is TRBJ1-1; D uncertain. Germline-derived CDR1 and CDR2 are SGHVS and FNYEAQ. The CDR3 is made up of 15 amino acids. CDR3 coding DNA: TGTGCCAGCAGCTTAGATTTGGAAGGGAACACTGACGCTTTCTAT. It encodes CASSLDLEGNTDAFY.

A remark on this clonotype: The junction does not match germline at one end; this may be a read error. The chain employs TRBV7-8 and TRBJ2-3; D perhaps matches TRBD2 (6 bases). Germline CDR1 SGHVS, CDR2 FQNEAQ. The CDR3 runs to 13 residues. CDR3: CASGPGSLAEHNF. The CDR3 nucleotides read TGTGCCAGCGGCCCGGGATCACTAGCTGAGCACAATTTT.

Turning to this clonotype: An end of the junction differs from the germline gene, which may be a read error. The chain has TRBV15 and TRBJ2-5; TRBD2 aligns across 7 bases. Looked up from germline, CDR1 is LNHNV and CDR2 is YYDKDF (reference sequence). There are 15 residues in the CDR3. This CDR3 is CASSLGQAGLETQYF. Here the CDR3 DNA reads TGTGCCAGCAGCTTAGGCCAAGCGGGACTAGAGACCCAGTACTTC.

A single count supports this clonotype. Since no conserved phenylalanine or tryptophan closes the CDR3, a read error is the likely cause. It is unclear where the CDR3 begins or ends on the DNA, so no DNA is shown, and the CDR3 is as TCRdb lists it. This chain links TRBV7-9 with TRBJ2-3. The CDR3 adds up to 13 amino acids, both ends counted. CDR1 is SEHNR, CDR2 FQNEAQ, per germline (reference sequence). This CDR3 reads CASGVESTDARYV.

Turning to this clonotype: Given the absence of the conserved phenylalanine or tryptophan at the CDR3 end, a read error is likely. The gene calls are TRBV7-9 and TRBJ2-3; tentatively, D is TRBD2 (5 bases). Germline loops: CDR1 SEHNR, CDR2 FQNEAQ (reference sequence). V was cut by 4 bases and J by 11 bases, with 16 bases left in between. The CDR3 has 13 amino acids. The DNA of the CDR3 is TGTGCCAGCAGCTACGAGGGAACAGAGAGGCAGTATTTG. Its translation: CASSYEGTERQYL.

This clonotype occurred many times. The V call is TRBV7-2, the J call TRBJ2-5; D gene uncertain. The CDR3 is made up of 15 amino acids. Germline values: CDR1 SGHTA, CDR2 FQGNSA. Trimming pared 3 bases from V and 1 base from J, leaving 12 bases between. CDR3 loop: CASSLQFGLQETQYF. The CDR3 DNA reads as TGTGCCAGCAGCTTGCAGTTTGGGCTCCAAGAGACCCAGTACTTC. Variable domain in full (rest from reference TRBV7-2 and TRBJ2-5): GAGVSQSPSNKVTEKGKDVELRCDPISGHTALYWYRQSLGQGLEFLIYFQGNSAPDKSGLPSDRFSAERTGGSVSTLTIQRTQQEDSAVYLCASSLQFGLQETQYFGPGTRLLVL.

The chain recombines TRBV7-9 with TRBJ1-2; TRBD1 matches at 10 bases. With V trimmed by 4 bases and J by 9 bases, 14 bases remained unmatched. The CDR3 is made up of 16 amino acids. Germline V gives CDR1 SEHNR, CDR2 FQNEAQ (reference sequence). The CDR3 reads CASSSDRGESPHRYTF. In nucleotides, the CDR3 is TGTGCCAGCAGCTCGGACAGGGGGGAGTCCCCCCACCGCTACACCTTC.